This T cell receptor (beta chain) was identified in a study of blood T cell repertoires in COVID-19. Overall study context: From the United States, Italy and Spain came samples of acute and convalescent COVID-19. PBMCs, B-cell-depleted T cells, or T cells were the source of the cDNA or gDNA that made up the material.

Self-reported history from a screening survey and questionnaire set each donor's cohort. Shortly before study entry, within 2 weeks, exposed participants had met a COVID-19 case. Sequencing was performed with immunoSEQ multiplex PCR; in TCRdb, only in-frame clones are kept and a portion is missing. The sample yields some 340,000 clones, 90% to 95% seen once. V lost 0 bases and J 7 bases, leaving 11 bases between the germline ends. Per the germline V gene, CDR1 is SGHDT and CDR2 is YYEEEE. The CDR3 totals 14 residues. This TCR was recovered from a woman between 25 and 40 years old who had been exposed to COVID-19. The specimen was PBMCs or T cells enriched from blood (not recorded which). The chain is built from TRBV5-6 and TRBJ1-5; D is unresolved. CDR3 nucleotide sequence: TGTGCCAGCAGCTTGGCCGAGGTGAACCAGCCCCAGCATTTT. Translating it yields CASSLAEVNQPQHF.